This T cell receptor (beta chain) was documented in a study of shared clonotypes between healthy human individuals (dated by TCRdb to the early 2020s). Notes on the research overall: The cohort included three men and two women between 18 and 49 years of age. For each donor, CD4 naive and CD4 memory were each given three plates, CD8 naive was given two plates, and CD8 memory was given one plate. The study deeply sequenced blood TCR repertoires of five healthy adults to estimate repertoire size and the extent of clonotype sharing between individuals. Libraries were prepared and TCR repertoires were sequenced by different laboratories using diverse techniques, in order to increase sequencing depth and limit assay-specific biases. Per donor, leukapheresis produced somewhere between about 0.94 and 9.5 billion PBMCs.

Findings and caveats that apply to the study as a whole: Pairwise subsampling led to the expectation that sequencing depth would affect the degree of clonotype sharing among donors. Across a few donors, 5% to 6% of naive CD4, approximately 3.5% of naive CD8, roughly 2.2% of memory CD4, and around 0.4% of memory CD8 clonotypes were shared. Only blood was sampled, and tissue TCR repertoires likely differ from those in blood. Larger estimated clonotype richness was generally found for naive subsets than for memory subsets. Because the study included a small number of donors, the genetic and exposure-history diversity represented was limited. Clonotypes shared by all four sorted-subset donors showed higher generation probabilities than non-shared clonotypes. Rarefaction of sorted-subset datasets indicated incomplete sequencing despite the large sequencing depth.

Concerning this clone: Its specific antigen is unknown. No base-level quality is on record; no much larger clone is a single base apart.

From the cysteine up to the phenylalanine, the CDR3 has a length of 15 residues. Solely the CDR3 DNA is kept, with 45 bases framed from the first base. Relative to germline, V is 0 bases shorter and J is 0 bases shorter, with 9 bases between their ends. CDR1 and CDR2 are drawn from the germline V gene: MGHRA, YSYEKL. Using the deep immunoSEQ assay, TCR CDR3 regions were amplified from genomic DNA by multiplex PCR. Genomic DNA extracted from each cell subset was distributed evenly over all wells of several immunoSEQ 96-well plates, and each plate served as one replicate. For sorted subsets, each replicate PCR was loaded with roughly 0.2 ug genomic DNA, equivalent to some 31,000 T cell genomes. Purified libraries were quantified with a Qubit 3.0 fluorometer, sized on a Bioanalyzer 2100, and re-quantified with the KAPA Library Quantification kit. A separate single-read 150-cycle Illumina NextSeq 550 flow cell was used to sequence each immunoSEQ 96-well plate. The published analysis was carried out like this. Because the immunoSEQ output held only junctional sequences and lacked quality scores, the filtering could not match the filtering applied to full-length reads. Sequences were annotated with PyIR, a Python wrapper for IgBLAST v1.9, using IMGT germline references to assign V/J genes and CDR3. Any read was removed if the V/J assignment was weak (E-value above 1e-6), the CDR3 was missing, or the read contained stop codons, out-of-frame junctions, or ambiguous translated residues. A V3J clonotype was defined by an identical inferred V gene, J gene, and CDR3 amino acid sequence. Percentage overlap between repertoires was calculated by dividing the number of shared unique clonotypes by the size of the smaller repertoire. Richness of each repertoire was evaluated using RTK rarefaction, the Chao1 estimator, and Recon v2.1 estimates of unobserved clonotypes. For all TCRbeta clonotypes obtained by the gDNA method from four donors, generation probabilities were computed with OLGA. Entries here come from immuneACCESS through TCRdb and include only in-frame sequences with V and J called. Some clones fail to appear in such tables; in the studies checked, an unresolved V gene covers under half of the shortfall, and the cause of the remainder is unknown. V, J and clone size reflect that table, while D and trimming were determined from the DNA. This sample gives around 2,000,000 clones in total; approximately 94% of them show up just once. 0.85% to 1.2% of the sample comes from the top ten.

CD8 naive samples consisted of CD45RO-negative cells that were positively selected for CCR7, yielding a CD45RA+CCR7+ population without TemRA cells. The donors were healthy, HIV-negative adults with no recently reported acute infections or vaccinations. Only Caucasian adults living in Nashville, Tennessee, USA were represented among the donors. Blood was obtained by leukapheresis, after which PBMCs were separated by Ficoll-Histopaque density gradient centrifugation and cryopreserved in liquid nitrogen vapor phase. Purity and quantity of every magnetically sorted T cell population were checked by analytical flow cytometry. From each sorted fraction, genomic DNA was isolated and quantified by UV absorbance on a Nanodrop 2000c.

The source material was naive CD8+ T cells sorted from blood. Reading the label with the study, this specimen's cell subset or site is: CD45RA+CCR7+. This TCR was recovered from a man younger than 30 in good health. The rearranged segments are TRBV4-1 and TRBJ2-7; the D gene assignment is ambiguous. CDR3 region: CASSQEVFSSYEQYF. DNA sequence: TGCGCCAGCAGCCAAGAGGTTTTCAGCTCCTACGAGCAGTACTTC.